The rows below give T cell receptor beta chains drawn from one sample of a study of chemoradiotherapy in HPV16-positive cancers. Clones were sequenced by immunoSEQ multiplex PCR, and TCRdb holds only the in-frame ones, with some missing. The sample lists about 12,000 clones; roughly 71% were seen once. This specimen was acquired from a patient who underwent chemoradiotherapy. These receptors were taken from a human donor with HPV-associated anogenital cancer. The CDR3 runs from the conserved cysteine through the conserved F or W.

CDR3 protein: CASSAADTQYF
V gene: TRBV9
J gene: TRBJ2-3

CDR3 protein: CASSLGAGQGRISEQFF
V gene: TRBV5-6
J gene: TRBJ2-1

CDR3 protein: CASSFGGANEKLFF
V gene: TRBV28
J gene: TRBJ1-4

CDR3 protein: CASSFGRKETQYF
V gene: TRBV7-7
J gene: TRBJ2-5

CDR3 protein: CASSFAGSGANVLTF
V gene: TRBV5-6
J gene: TRBJ2-6

CDR3 protein: CASSQDLGSWDRNQPQHF
V gene: TRBV4-3
J gene: TRBJ1-5

CDR3 protein: CASSSGQGGLKETQYF
V gene: TRBV27
J gene: TRBJ2-5

CDR3 protein: CASSGGQRLFATNEKLFF
V gene: TRBV19
J gene: TRBJ1-4

CDR3 protein: CASSPSRGEWTDTQYF
V gene: TRBV5-4
J gene: TRBJ2-3

CDR3 protein: CASSSGDRVSGELFF
V gene: TRBV6-1
J gene: TRBJ2-2

CDR3 protein: CAWSVILLTEAFF
V gene: TRBV30
J gene: TRBJ1-1

CDR3 protein: CASSLAPANYGYTF
V gene: TRBV5-1
J gene: TRBJ1-2

CDR3 protein: CASSHLVGSGMYNEQFF
V gene: TRBV28
J gene: TRBJ2-1

CDR3 protein: CASSFSATDTQYF
V gene: TRBV6-4
J gene: TRBJ2-3

CDR3 protein: CASGGTGGRDEQYF
V gene: TRBV6-1
J gene: TRBJ2-7

CDR3 protein: CASSLGTGEVYNEQFF
V gene: TRBV7-3
J gene: TRBJ2-1

CDR3 protein: CASIGRINTEAFF
V gene: TRBV19
J gene: TRBJ1-1

CDR3 protein: CASSFTGGGSYEQYF
V gene: TRBV7-2
J gene: TRBJ2-7

CDR3 protein: CASSLIWGAGNTIYF
V gene: TRBV7-2
J gene: TRBJ1-3

CDR3 protein: CASSLIGQGASGELFF
V gene: TRBV7-9
J gene: TRBJ2-2

CDR3 protein: CASSTLPEGEQFF
V gene: TRBV6-4
J gene: TRBJ2-1

CDR3 protein: CASSPSDSLADTQYF
V gene: TRBV7-2
J gene: TRBJ2-3

CDR3 protein: CASSDPGDYSYEQYF
V gene: TRBV5-1
J gene: TRBJ2-7

CDR3 protein: CASSEGTGDTGELFF
V gene: TRBV6-1
J gene: TRBJ2-2

CDR3 protein: CASSPTGLTSYEQYF
V gene: TRBV28
J gene: TRBJ2-7

CDR3 protein: CASSIGGDYSNQPQHF
V gene: TRBV19
J gene: TRBJ1-5

CDR3 protein: CASSQESGASYEQYF
V gene: TRBV4-2
J gene: TRBJ2-7

CDR3 protein: CASSSTNERISRNEQFF
V gene: TRBV5-6
J gene: TRBJ2-1

CDR3 protein: CASSPAGRELVGELFF
V gene: TRBV19
J gene: TRBJ2-2

CDR3 protein: CASSRETVDTQYF
V gene: TRBV7-7
J gene: TRBJ2-3

CDR3 protein: CASSLDGSKNTQYF
V gene: TRBV5-4
J gene: TRBJ2-3

CDR3 protein: CASSYIRSPRNYGYTF
V gene: TRBV6-5
J gene: TRBJ1-2

CDR3 protein: CASSRGTPEVDYGYTF
V gene: TRBV6-6
J gene: TRBJ1-2

CDR3 protein: CASSDDQRGQETQYF
V gene: TRBV2
J gene: TRBJ2-5

CDR3 protein: CASSLTMGSKNIQYF
V gene: TRBV5-4
J gene: TRBJ2-4

CDR3 protein: CASSFRGLGGTDTQYF
V gene: TRBV5-6
J gene: TRBJ2-3

CDR3 protein: CASSLLRTSGGRTGELFF
V gene: TRBV7-3
J gene: TRBJ2-2

CDR3 protein: CASSYGRISNEQFF
V gene: TRBV6-5
J gene: TRBJ2-1

CDR3 protein: CASSLAPGRHTQYF
V gene: TRBV7-2
J gene: TRBJ2-3

CDR3 protein: CASSEGHRTDTQYF
V gene: TRBV6-1
J gene: TRBJ2-3

CDR3 protein: CASSLKPGTGYGYTF
V gene: TRBV11-3
J gene: TRBJ1-2

CDR3 protein: CASSIGNPNQPQHF
V gene: TRBV19
J gene: TRBJ1-5

CDR3 protein: CASSLTLAAPYNEQFF
V gene: TRBV4-3
J gene: TRBJ2-1

CDR3 protein: CASSLQGSDTQYF
V gene: TRBV27
J gene: TRBJ2-3

CDR3 protein: CASSLGGGMISGANVLTF
V gene: TRBV5-1
J gene: TRBJ2-6

CDR3 protein: CASMRDRGRNTEAFF
V gene: TRBV2
J gene: TRBJ1-1

CDR3 protein: CATSSGVADTQYF
V gene: TRBV5-6
J gene: TRBJ2-3

CDR3 protein: CASSGGDRGHTGELFF
V gene: TRBV9
J gene: TRBJ2-2

CDR3 protein: CASTQDGFSGANVLTF
V gene: TRBV6-4
J gene: TRBJ2-6

CDR3 protein: CASSLREKWDTQYF
V gene: TRBV27
J gene: TRBJ2-3

CDR3 protein: CASSEGIYGYTF
V gene: TRBV7-9
J gene: TRBJ1-2

CDR3 protein: CASSPGAGVGGFSYNEQFF
V gene: TRBV11-3
J gene: TRBJ2-1